This TCR beta chain comes out of a study of blood T cells in healthy people across ages. Study background: Every two T cells gave about one barcoded beta molecule via template switching.

Isolated per sample were at least 7 million PBMCs. Extraction yielded at least 6 micrograms of total RNA per sample. PCR was performed a second time for roughly 7 to 12 cycles using a sample-barcoded 5' primer and a J-beta primer mix. TCRdb redid the calling of the 5' RACE reads with MiXCR, one entry per CDR3 protein. The data contain 600,000 to 850,000 distinct CDR3 sequences, around 25% of them singletons. CDR3 length: 14 residues. V was shortened by 10 bases and J by 3 bases, with 19 bases between the two germline ends. Germline CDR1 is MNHNS and CDR2 is SASEGT. These data were likewise used in another study, on T cells of mothers and their children.

The chain couples TRBV6-1 to TRBJ2-7, with D hard to call. The sample comprised blood. The source of this sequence is a boy between 10 and 17 years old in good health. The CDR3 loop is CATDPPQLRYEQYF. CDR3 coding DNA: TGTGCCACGGATCCCCCCCAGTTACGCTACGAGCAGTACTTC.